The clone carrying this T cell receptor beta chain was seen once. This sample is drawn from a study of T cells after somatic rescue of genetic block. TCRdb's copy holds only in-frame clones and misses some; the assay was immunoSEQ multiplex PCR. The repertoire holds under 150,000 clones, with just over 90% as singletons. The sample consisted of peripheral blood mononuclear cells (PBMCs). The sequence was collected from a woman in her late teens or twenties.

Here the CDR3 reads CASSLNQGLTEQYF. In DNA form, the CDR3 reads TGTGCCAGCAGCTTAAATCAGGGTCTGACCGAGCAGTACTTC. V gene TRBV7-2 combines with J gene TRBJ2-7, with D maybe TRBD1 (5 bases). The germline V gene encodes CDR1 SGHTA and CDR2 FQGNSA. The CDR3 is 14 amino acids. V lost 2 bases and J lost 6, with 14 bases in between.